The 8 T cell receptor beta chains below were found in one sample sequenced in a study of tumor-infiltrating lymphocytes in primary liver carcinoma (dated by TCRdb to between 2016 and 2019). Blood RNA was extracted from unsorted whole blood using TRIzol reagent, and germline DNA was obtained with the DNeasy Blood & Tissue kit. Data came from an Illumina HiSeq 2500. A constant-region primer and ProtoScript II reverse transcriptase were used to reverse-transcribe TCRbeta-specific cDNA from around 530 ng total RNA. TCRbeta libraries were built with three nested multiplex PCR rounds, a slightly modified ARM-PCR procedure. Multiplex TRBV1-TRBV30 forward primers and a Cbeta reverse primer were used in the first two PCR rounds, each of which was run for approximately 9 cycles. Using fastp at Q25 and MiXCR, TCRdb reprocessed the public reads and kept productive beta chains. Rows are combined by CDR3 protein, so each entry shows the most common genes and DNA. The sample records about 180,000 distinct CDR3 sequences, roughly 60% of which are singletons. The biggest ten clones account for 70% to 80% of the sample.

Sequencing was carried out using peripheral blood. Receptors were obtained from a man in his forties or fifties with primary liver carcinoma and hepatitis B virus infection.

About this clonotype: Germline is not matched at one junction end, which may reflect a read error. The chain employs TRBV11-2 and TRBJ2-3; 12 positions match TRBD2. The germline V gene encodes CDR1 SGHAT and CDR2 FQNNGV. This CDR3 is built from 15 residues. CDR3 coding DNA: TGCGCCAGCAGCTCCCGGACTAGCGGGATGGATACGCAGTGTTTT. Its translation: CASSSRTSGMDTQCF. Full variable domain (outside the CDR3, taken from reference TRBV11-2 and TRBJ2-3): EAGVAQSPRYKIIEKRQSVAFWCNPISGHATLYWYQQILGQGPKLLIQFQNNGVVDDSQLPKDRFSAERLKGVDSTLKIQPAKLEDSAVYLCASSSRTSGMDTQCFGPGTRLTVL.

V is TRBV23-1 and J is TRBJ2-2; D not resolved. TRBV23-1 is given ORF status, its function remaining uncertain. V dropped 2 bases and J dropped 7 bases, with 14 bases sitting between them. CDR3 length: 15 residues. The CDR3: CASSQTETNGGELFF. The CDR3 bases are TGCGCCAGCAGTCAAACGGAAACCAACGGCGGGGAGCTGTTTTTT.

Points on this clonotype: A much more abundant neighbour one base away suggests this may be a read error. Likely a read error: the CDR3 ends without its conserved phenylalanine or tryptophan. The chain joins TRBV11-2 to TRBJ2-2, with D perhaps assigned TRBD1 or TRBD2 (9 bases each). There are 21 residues in the CDR3. The germline gives CDR1 SGHAT, CDR2 FQNNGV. V lost 5 bases, J lost 3 bases, and 31 bases lay in between. The chain's CDR3 is CASSHPPPDRGTSRYTGELFY. CDR3 sequence (DNA): TGTGCCAGCAGCCATCCTCCCCCCGACAGGGGGACTAGCAGATACACCGGGGAGCTGTTTTAT.

Regarding this clonotype: This may be a read error, as it is one base from a much larger clone. The chain joins TRBV12-3 or TRBV12-4 to TRBJ2-1; D is unresolved. CDR3 size: 13 residues. Trimming removed 10 bases from V and 2 bases from J, with 12 bases in between. The DNA for the CDR3 is TGTGCCAACAGCCATAGGCCCTACAATGAGCAGTTCTTC. This codes for CANSHRPYNEQFF.

Worth noting for this clonotype: One end of the junction fails to match germline, which may point to a read error. V usage is TRBV11-2 and J usage is TRBJ2-1; the D gene is possibly TRBD2 (6 bases). This CDR3 has 18 residues. The V gene's germline CDR1 is SGHAT and CDR2 FQNNGV. Here the CDR3 DNA reads TGTGCCAGCAGCAAACCGGGGCGGGGCCCTCGCCCCTACAATGAGCGGTTCTTC. Its translation is CASSKPGRGPRPYNERFF.

Notes on this clonotype: This is likely a read error, given that the CDR3 carries no conserved phenylalanine or tryptophan at its end. The chain recombines TRBV11-2 with TRBJ2-7, with 7 positions matching TRBD1. CDR1 SGHAT and CDR2 FQNNGV come from the germline V gene. The CDR3 length is 14 residues. Trimming took 7 bases from V and 5 from J; bases not matched to a gene: 11. DNA of the CDR3: TGTGCCAGCAACTATGACAGGGATGAGGACGAGCAGTACCTC. This gives the protein CASNYDRDEDEQYL.

This clonotype came up many times. The J gene is TRBJ2-7, the V gene TRBV29-1; 7 bases fit TRBD1. The CDR3 covers 16 residues. J was trimmed by 4 bases and V by 3 bases; bases with no gene match: 15. The germline V gene encodes CDR1 SQVTM and CDR2 ANQGSEA. Here the CDR3 reads CSVDLGRQGSSYEQYF. DNA of the CDR3: TGCAGCGTTGATCTGGGCCGACAGGGATCGAGTTACGAGCAGTACTTC.

V is TRBV29-1 and J is TRBJ1-1; D is ambiguous. Germline V CDR1 and CDR2: SQVTM, ANQGSEA. The V and J ends lost 4 bases and 3 bases respectively, with 15 bases between them. The CDR3 runs to 14 residues. The CDR3: CSVGETPRDTEAFF. CDR3 coding DNA: TGCAGCGTTGGGGAGACACCGCGGGACACTGAAGCTTTCTTT.